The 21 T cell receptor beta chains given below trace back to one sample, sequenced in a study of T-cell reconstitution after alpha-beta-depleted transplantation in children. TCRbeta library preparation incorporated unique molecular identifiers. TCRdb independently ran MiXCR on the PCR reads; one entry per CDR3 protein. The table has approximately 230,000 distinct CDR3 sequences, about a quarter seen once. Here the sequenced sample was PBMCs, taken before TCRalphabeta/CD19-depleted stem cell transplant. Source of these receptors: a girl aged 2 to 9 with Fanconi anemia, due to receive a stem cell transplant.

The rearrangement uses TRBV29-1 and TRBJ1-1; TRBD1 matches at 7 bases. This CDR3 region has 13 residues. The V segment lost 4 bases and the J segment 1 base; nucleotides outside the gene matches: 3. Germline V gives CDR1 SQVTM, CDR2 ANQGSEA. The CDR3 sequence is CSVARQGNTEAFF. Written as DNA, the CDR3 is TGCAGCGTTGCGAGACAGGGGAACACTGAAGCTTTCTTT. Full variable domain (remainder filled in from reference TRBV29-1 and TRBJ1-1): SAVISQKPSRDICQRGTSLTIQCQVDSQVTMMFWYRQQPGQSLTLIATANQGSEATYESGFVIDKFPISRPNLTFSTLTVSNMSPEDSSIYLCSVARQGNTEAFFGQGTRLTVV.

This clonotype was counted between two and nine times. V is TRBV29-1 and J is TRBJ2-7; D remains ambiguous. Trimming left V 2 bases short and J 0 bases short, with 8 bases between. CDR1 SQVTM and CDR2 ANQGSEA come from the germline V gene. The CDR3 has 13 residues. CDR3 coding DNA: TGCAGCGTTGAAATGGGTTTCTCCTACGAGCAGTACTTC. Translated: CSVEMGFSYEQYF.

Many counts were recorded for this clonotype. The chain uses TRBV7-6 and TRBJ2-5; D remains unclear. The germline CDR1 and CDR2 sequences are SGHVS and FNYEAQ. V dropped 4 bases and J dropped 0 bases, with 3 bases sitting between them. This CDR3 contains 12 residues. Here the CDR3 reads CASSSNQETQYF. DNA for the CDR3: TGTGCCAGCAGCTCAAACCAAGAGACCCAGTACTTC.

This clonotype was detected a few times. This chain's CDR3 is CASSLLPLAQETQYF. CDR3 DNA sequence: TGTGCCAGCAGCTTATTGCCACTAGCTCAAGAGACCCAGTACTTC. The rearrangement links TRBV7-6 to TRBJ2-5; a weak D match, TRBD2 (6 bases). The V end was cut by 2 bases, the J end by 2 bases, with 12 bases between. The length of the CDR3 is 15 residues. From germline, CDR1 is SGHVS and CDR2 FNYEAQ.

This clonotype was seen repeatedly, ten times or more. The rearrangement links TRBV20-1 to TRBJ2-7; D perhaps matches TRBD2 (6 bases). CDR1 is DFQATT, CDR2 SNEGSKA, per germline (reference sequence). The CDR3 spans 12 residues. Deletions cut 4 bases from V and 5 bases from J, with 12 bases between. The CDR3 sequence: CSATRRGNEQYF. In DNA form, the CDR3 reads TGCAGTGCTACCCGGCGGGGTAACGAGCAGTACTTC.

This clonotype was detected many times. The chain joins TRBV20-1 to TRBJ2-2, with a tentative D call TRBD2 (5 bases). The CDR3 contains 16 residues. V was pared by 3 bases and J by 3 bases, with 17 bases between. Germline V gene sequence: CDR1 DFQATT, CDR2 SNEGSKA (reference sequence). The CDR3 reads CSASYLKTIYTGELFF. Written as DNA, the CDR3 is TGCAGTGCTAGCTATTTGAAGACTATTTACACCGGGGAGCTGTTTTTT.

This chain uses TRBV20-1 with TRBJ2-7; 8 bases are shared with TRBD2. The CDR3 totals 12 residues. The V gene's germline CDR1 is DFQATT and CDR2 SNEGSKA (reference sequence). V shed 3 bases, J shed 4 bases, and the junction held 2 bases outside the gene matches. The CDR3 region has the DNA TGCAGTGCTAGTATAGCGGGATACGAGCAGTACTTC. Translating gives CSASIAGYEQYF.

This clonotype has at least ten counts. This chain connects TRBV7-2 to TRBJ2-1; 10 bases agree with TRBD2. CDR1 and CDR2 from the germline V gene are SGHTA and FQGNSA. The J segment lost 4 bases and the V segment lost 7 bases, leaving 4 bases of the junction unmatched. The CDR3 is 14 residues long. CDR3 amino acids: CASKSGGAYNEQFF. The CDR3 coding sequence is TGTGCCAGCAAGAGCGGGGGGGCATACAATGAGCAGTTCTTC.

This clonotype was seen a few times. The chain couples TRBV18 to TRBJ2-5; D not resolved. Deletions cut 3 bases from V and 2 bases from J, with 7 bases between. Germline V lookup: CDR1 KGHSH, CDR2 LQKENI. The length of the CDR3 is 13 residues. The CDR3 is CASSPAAQETQYF. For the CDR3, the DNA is TGTGCCAGCTCACCGGCGGCACAAGAGACCCAGTACTTC. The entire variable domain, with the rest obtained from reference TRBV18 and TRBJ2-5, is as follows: NAGVMQNPRHLVRRRGQEARLRCSPMKGHSHVYWYRQLPEEGLKFMVYLQKENIIDESGMPKERFSAEFPKEGPSILRIQQVVRGDSAAYFCASSPAAQETQYFGPGTRLLVL.

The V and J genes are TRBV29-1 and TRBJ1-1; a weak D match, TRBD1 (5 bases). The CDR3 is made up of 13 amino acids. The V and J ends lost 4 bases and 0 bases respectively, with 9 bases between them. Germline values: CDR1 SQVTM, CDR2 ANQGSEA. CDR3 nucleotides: TGCAGCGTTGTAAGGGGAATGAACACTGAAGCTTTCTTT. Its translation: CSVVRGMNTEAFF.

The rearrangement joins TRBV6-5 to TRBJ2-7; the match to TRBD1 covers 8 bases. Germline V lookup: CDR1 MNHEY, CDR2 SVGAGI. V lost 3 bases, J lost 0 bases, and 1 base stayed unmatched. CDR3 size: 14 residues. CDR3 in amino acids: CASSYDRGSYEQYF. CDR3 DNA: TGTGCCAGCAGTTATGACAGGGGCTCCTACGAGCAGTACTTC.

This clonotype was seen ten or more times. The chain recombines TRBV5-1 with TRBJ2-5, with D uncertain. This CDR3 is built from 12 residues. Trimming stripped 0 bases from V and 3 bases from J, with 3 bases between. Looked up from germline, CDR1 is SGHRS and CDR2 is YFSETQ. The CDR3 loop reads CASSLGKETQYF. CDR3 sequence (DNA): TGCGCCAGCAGCTTGGGTAAAGAGACCCAGTACTTC. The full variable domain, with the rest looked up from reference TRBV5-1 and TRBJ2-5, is KAGVTQTPRYLIKTRGQQVTLSCSPISGHRSVSWYQQTPGQGLQFLFEYFSETQRNKGNFPGRFSGRQFSNSRSEMNVSTLELGDSALYLCASSLGKETQYFGPGTRLLVL.

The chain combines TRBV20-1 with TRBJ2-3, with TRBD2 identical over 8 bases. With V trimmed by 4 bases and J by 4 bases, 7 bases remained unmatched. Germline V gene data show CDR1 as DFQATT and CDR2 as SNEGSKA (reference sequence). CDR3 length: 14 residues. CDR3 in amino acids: CSAIDGGAPDTQYF. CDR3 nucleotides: TGCAGTGCTATCGACGGGGGGGCTCCAGATACGCAGTATTTT.

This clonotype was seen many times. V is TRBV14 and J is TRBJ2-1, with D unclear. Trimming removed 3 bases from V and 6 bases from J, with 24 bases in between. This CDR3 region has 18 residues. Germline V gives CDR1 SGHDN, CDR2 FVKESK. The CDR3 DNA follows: TGTGCCAGCAGCCAGGACGAACACACAGTCCCCCCCTTCAATGAGCAGTTCTTC. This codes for CASSQDEHTVPPFNEQFF.

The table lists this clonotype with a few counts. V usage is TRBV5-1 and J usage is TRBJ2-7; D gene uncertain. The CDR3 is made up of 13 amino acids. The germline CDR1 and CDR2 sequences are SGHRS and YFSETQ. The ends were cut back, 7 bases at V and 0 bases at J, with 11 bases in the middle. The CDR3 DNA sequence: TGCGCCAGCTCTGGGCAGAACTCCTACGAGCAGTACTTC. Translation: CASSGQNSYEQYF.

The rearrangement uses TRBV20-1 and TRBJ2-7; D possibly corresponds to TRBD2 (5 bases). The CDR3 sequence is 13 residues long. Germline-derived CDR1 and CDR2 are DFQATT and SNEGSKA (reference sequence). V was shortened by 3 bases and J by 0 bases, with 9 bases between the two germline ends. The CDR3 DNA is TGCAGTGCTAGCGGGGTCGTCTCCTACGAGCAGTACTTC. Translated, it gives CSASGVVSYEQYF.

The CDR3 DNA is TGTGCCAGCAGCGTAGATGAAGGTATAACCGGGGAGCTGTTTTTT. This translates into CASSVDEGITGELFF. V gene TRBV9 combines with J gene TRBJ2-2, with D unresolved. CDR3 length: 15 amino acids. Germline CDR1 is SGDLS and CDR2 is YYNGEE. Trimming removed 0 bases at V and 5 bases at J, with 11 bases between.

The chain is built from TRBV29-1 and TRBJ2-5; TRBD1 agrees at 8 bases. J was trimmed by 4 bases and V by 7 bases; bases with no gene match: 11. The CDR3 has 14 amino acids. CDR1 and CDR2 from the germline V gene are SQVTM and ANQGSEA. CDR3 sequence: CSADRGEFGETQYF. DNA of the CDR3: TGCAGCGCTGACAGGGGAGAATTCGGAGAGACCCAGTACTTC. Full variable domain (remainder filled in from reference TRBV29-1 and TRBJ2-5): SAVISQKPSRDICQRGTSLTIQCQVDSQVTMMFWYRQQPGQSLTLIATANQGSEATYESGFVIDKFPISRPNLTFSTLTVSNMSPEDSSIYLCSADRGEFGETQYFGPGTRLLVL.

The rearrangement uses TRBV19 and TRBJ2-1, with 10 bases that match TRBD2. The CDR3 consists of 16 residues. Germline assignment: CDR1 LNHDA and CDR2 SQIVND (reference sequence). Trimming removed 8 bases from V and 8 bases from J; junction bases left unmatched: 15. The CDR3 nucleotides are TGTGCCAGTGCACAGACTAGCGGGCGATGGGCGGATGAGCAGTTCTTC. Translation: CASAQTSGRWADEQFF.

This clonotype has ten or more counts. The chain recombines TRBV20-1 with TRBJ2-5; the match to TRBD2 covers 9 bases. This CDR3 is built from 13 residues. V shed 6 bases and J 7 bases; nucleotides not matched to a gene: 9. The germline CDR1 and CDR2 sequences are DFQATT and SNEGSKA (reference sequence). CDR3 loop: CSAPQGAGGTQYF. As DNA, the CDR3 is TGCAGTGCGCCGCAGGGAGCGGGGGGGACCCAGTACTTC.

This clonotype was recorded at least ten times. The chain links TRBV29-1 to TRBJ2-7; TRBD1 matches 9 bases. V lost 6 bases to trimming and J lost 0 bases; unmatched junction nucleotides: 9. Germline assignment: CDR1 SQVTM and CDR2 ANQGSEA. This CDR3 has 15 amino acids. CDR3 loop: CSVGPGTGPSYEQYF. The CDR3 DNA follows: TGCAGCGTGGGACCCGGGACAGGGCCCTCCTACGAGCAGTACTTC.